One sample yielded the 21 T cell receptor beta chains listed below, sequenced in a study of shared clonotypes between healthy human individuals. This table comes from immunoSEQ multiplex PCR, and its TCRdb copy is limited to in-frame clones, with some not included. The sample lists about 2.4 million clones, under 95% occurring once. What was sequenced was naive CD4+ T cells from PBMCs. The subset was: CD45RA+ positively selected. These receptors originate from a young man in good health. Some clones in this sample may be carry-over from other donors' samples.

The CDR3 region is CASSPSSVLAGETQYF. The CDR3 nucleotides read TGCGCCAGCAGCCCCTCAAGTGTCCTAGCGGGAGAGACCCAGTACTTC. The chain joins TRBV5-1 to TRBJ2-5; 8 nucleotides line up with TRBD2. The germline V gene has CDR1 SGHRS and CDR2 YFSETQ. J gave up 4 bases and V 4 bases, and 12 bases lay outside the gene matches. The CDR3 spans 16 residues.

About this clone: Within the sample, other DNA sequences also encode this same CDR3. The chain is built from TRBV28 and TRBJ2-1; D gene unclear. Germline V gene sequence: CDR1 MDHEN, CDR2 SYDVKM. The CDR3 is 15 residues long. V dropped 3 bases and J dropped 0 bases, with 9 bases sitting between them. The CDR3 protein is CASSFGGSSYNEQFF. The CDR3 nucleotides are TGTGCCAGCAGTTTTGGTGGCAGCTCCTACAATGAGCAGTTCTTC.

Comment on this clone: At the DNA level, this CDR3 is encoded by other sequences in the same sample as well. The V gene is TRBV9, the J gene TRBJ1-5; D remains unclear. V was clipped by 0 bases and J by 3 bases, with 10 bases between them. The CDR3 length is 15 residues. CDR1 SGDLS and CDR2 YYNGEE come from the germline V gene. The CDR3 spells CASSVGPGPNQPQHF. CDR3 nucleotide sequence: TGTGCCAGCAGCGTAGGCCCCGGACCCAATCAGCCCCAGCATTTT.

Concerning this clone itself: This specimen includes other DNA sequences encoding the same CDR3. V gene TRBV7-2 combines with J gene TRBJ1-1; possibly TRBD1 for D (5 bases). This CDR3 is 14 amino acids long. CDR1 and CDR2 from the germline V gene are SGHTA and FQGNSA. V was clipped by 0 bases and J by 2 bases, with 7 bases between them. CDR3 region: CASSLAGLNTEAFF. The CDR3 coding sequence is TGTGCCAGCAGCTTAGCGGGACTAAACACTGAAGCTTTCTTT. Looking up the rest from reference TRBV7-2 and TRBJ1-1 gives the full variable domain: GAGVSQSPSNKVTEKGKDVELRCDPISGHTALYWYRQSLGQGLEFLIYFQGNSAPDKSGLPSDRFSAERTGGSVSTLTIQRTQQEDSAVYLCASSLAGLNTEAFFGQGTRLTVV.

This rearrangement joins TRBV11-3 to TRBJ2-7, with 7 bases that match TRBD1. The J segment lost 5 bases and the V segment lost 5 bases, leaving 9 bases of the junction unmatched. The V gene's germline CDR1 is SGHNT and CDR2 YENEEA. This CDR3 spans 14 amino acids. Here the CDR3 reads CASSDDRVRNEQYF. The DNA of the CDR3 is TGTGCCAGCAGCGACGACAGGGTAAGGAACGAGCAGTACTTC. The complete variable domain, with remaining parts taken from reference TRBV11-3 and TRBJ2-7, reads EAGVVQSPRYKIIEKKQPVAFWCNPISGHNTLYWYLQNLGQGPELLIRYENEEAVDDSQLPKDRFSAERLKGVDSTLKIQPAELGDSAVYLCASSDDRVRNEQYFGPGTRLTVT.

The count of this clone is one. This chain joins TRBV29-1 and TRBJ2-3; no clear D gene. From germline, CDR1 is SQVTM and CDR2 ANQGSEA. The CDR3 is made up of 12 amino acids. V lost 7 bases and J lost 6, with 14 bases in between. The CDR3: CSATTIWDTQYF. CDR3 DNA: TGCAGCGCCACAACCATTTGGGATACGCAGTATTTT.

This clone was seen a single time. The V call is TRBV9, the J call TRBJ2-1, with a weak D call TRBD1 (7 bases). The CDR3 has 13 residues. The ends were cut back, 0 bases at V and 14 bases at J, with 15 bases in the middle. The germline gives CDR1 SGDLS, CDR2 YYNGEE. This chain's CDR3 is CASSVAPARGEFF. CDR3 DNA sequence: TGTGCCAGCAGCGTAGCTCCGGCCAGGGGGGAGTTCTTC.

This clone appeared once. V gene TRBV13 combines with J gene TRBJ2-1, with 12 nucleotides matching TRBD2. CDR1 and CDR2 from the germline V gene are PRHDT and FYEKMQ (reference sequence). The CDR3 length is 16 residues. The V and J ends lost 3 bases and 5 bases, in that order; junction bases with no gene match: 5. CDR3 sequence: CASSFRTSGTNNEQFF. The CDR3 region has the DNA TGTGCCAGCAGCTTCCGGACTAGCGGGACAAACAATGAGCAGTTCTTC.

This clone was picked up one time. The CDR3 is CASSPGQVLNTEAFF. CDR3 coding DNA: TGTGCCAGCTCACCCGGACAGGTTTTGAACACTGAAGCTTTCTTT. The genes are TRBV18 and TRBJ1-1, with 7 nucleotides matching TRBD1. The CDR3 contains 15 residues. Germline loops: CDR1 KGHSH, CDR2 LQKENI. The V and J ends lost 3 bases and 0 bases, in that order; junction bases with no gene match: 4.

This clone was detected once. The CDR3 nucleotides read TGCAGCGTACCGGGCCCGGGAGGCTACGAGCAGTACTTC. Protein product: CSVPGPGGYEQYF. This chain uses TRBV29-1 with TRBJ2-7; 7 positions agree with TRBD2. The CDR3 is made up of 13 amino acids. CDR1 is SQVTM, CDR2 ANQGSEA, per germline. J lost 3 bases, V lost 6 bases, and 8 bases had no gene match.

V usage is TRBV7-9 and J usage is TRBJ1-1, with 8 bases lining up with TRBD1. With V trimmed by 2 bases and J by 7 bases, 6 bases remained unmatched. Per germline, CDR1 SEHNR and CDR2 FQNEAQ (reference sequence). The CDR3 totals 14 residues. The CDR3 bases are TGTGCCAGCAGCTTACAGGGGGCGCACCTTGAAGCTTTCTTT. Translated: CASSLQGAHLEAFF.

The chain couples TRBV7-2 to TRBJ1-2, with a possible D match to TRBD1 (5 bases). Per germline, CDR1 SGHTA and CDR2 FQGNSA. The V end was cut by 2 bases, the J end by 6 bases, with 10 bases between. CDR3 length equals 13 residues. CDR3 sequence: CASSLQGQDGYTF. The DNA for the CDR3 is TGTGCCAGCAGCTTACAGGGCCAAGATGGCTACACCTTC.

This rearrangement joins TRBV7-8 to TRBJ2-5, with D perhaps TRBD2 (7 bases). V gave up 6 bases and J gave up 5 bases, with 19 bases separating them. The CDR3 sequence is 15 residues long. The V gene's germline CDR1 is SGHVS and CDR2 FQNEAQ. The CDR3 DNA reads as TGTGCCAGCAGGACAGTCCTACCGGGGGGCGAGACCCAGTACTTC. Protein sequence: CASRTVLPGGETQYF.

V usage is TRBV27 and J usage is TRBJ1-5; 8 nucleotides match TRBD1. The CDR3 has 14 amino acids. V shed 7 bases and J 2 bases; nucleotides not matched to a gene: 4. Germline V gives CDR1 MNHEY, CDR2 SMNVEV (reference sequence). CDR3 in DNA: TGTGCCAGCATGGACAGGGAGGGCAATCAGCCCCAGCATTTT. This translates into CASMDREGNQPQHF.

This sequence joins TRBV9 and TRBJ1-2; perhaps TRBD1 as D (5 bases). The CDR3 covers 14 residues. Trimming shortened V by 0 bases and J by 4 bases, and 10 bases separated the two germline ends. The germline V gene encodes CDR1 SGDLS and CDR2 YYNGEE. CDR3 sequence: CASSVDGAPYGYTF. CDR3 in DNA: TGTGCCAGCAGCGTAGACGGGGCCCCCTATGGCTACACCTTC.

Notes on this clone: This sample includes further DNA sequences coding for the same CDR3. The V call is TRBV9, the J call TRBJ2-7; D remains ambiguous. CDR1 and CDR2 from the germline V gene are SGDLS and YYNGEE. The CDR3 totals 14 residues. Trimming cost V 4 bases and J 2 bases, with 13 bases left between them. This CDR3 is CASSPRDSPYEQYF. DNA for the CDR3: TGTGCCAGCAGCCCCCGAGACTCGCCCTACGAGCAGTACTTC.

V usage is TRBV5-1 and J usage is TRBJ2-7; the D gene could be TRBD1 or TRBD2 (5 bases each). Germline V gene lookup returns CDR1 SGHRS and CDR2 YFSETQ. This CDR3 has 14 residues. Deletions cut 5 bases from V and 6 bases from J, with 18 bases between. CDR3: CASRNTGTTAEQYF. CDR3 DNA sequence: TGCGCCAGCAGGAACACCGGGACGACTGCCGAGCAGTACTTC.

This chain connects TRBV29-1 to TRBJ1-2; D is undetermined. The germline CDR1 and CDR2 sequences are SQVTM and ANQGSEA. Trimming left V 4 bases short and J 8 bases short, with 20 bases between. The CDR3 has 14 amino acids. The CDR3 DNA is TGCAGCGTTGGCCTCCACCGGGATAGCGGGGGCTACACCTTC. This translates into CSVGLHRDSGGYTF.

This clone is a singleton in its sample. The CDR3 region is CASSSSGRVKGTDTQYF. The CDR3 DNA reads as TGTGCCAGCAGTTCTAGCGGGAGGGTCAAGGGCACAGATACGCAGTATTTT. J is TRBJ2-3 and V is TRBV28, with 12 bases fitting TRBD2. Per the germline V gene, CDR1 is MDHEN and CDR2 is SYDVKM. The V gene end was trimmed by 4 bases and the J gene end by 1 base; junction bases not matched to a gene: 6. CDR3 size: 17 residues.

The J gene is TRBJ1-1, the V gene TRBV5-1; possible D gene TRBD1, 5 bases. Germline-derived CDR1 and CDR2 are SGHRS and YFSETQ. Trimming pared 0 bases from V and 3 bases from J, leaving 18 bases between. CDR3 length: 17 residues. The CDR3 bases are TGCGCCAGCAGCTTGGACCCGGGACGGATTCTTTACACTGAAGCTTTCTTT. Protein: CASSLDPGRILYTEAFF.

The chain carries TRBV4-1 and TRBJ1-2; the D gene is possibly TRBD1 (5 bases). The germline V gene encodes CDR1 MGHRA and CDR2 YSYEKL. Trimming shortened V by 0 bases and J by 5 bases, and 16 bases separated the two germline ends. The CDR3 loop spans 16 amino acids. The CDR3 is CASSQDVPRGVYGYTF. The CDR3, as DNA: TGCGCCAGCAGCCAAGATGTTCCTCGGGGGGTTTATGGCTACACCTTC.